The TCR beta chain under discussion was sequenced for a study of tumor-infiltrating lymphocytes in primary liver carcinoma. Background on the study: Ages ranged from 30 to 69, with HCC or mixed HCC-cholangiocarcinoma.

The germline V gene has CDR1 SQVTM and CDR2 ANQGSEA. The CDR3 contains 15 residues. On this clonotype itself: Germline and junction disagree at one end, which may indicate a read error.

A primer matching the constant region was used to make TCR beta cDNA from around 550 ng of total RNA. Each TCR beta library was derived from three nested multiplex PCR rounds that employed slightly modified ARM-PCR. TRBV1-TRBV30 forward primers and a C-beta reverse primer were used in the first two PCR rounds, which each ran for ten to eleven cycles. TCRdb called the multiplex PCR reads again in MiXCR, with one record for every CDR3 protein. This table holds fewer than 200,000 distinct CDR3 sequences, around 81% found once. Between about 18 and 33 mg of unsorted bulk tissue served as the source from which RNA and DNA were co-extracted. Samples were taken from five separate regions (per tumor).

The TCR was taken from a man in his forties with primary liver carcinoma and hepatitis B virus infection. Input material: tumor tissue from primary liver carcinoma. The V gene is TRBV29-1, the J gene TRBJ2-5; possibly TRBD2 for D (7 bases). CDR3 residues: CSVEADGGRTETQYF. The CDR3 DNA is TGCAGCGTTGAAGCGGACGGGGGGCGAACAGAGACCCAATATTTC.